The text below deals with one TCR beta chain. Using immunoSEQ multiplex PCR, the repertoire was profiled, and TCRdb retains in-frame clones only, with some absent. The sample shows 250,000 to 300,000 clones, 88% of them seen only once. Trimming took 8 bases from V and 4 from J, leaving 11 bases between them. Germline V CDR1 and CDR2: SNHLY, FYNNEI. The CDR3 spans 12 residues. This record comes from a study of blood T cell repertoires in COVID-19. Whole-study context: The analysed material was cDNA or gDNA that came from T cells, B-cell-depleted T cells, or PBMCs.

The Seattle site enrolled patients during active infection and followed them longitudinally. What was sequenced was peripheral blood. The chain has TRBV2 and TRBJ1-2; a weak D match, TRBD1 (6 bases). This receptor was taken from a woman aged 30 to 39 with COVID-19, enrolled during active disease. The CDR3 sequence is CASRTVGYGYTF. As DNA, the CDR3 is TGTGCCAGCCGGACAGTCGGCTATGGCTACACCTTC.